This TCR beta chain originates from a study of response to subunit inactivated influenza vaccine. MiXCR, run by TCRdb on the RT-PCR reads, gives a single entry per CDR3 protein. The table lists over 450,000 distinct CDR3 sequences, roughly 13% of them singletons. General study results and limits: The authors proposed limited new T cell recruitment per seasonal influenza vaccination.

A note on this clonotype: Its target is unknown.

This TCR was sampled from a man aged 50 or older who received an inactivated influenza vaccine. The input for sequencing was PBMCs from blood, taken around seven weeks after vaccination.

CDR3 amino acids: CASSHLADGGKGEQYF. CDR3 sequence (DNA): TGTGCCAGCAGCCACCTAGCAGATGGGGGCAAGGGGGAGCAGTACTTC. The rearrangement links TRBV13 to TRBJ2-7; D possibly corresponds to TRBD1 (6 bases). This CDR3 contains 16 residues. V lost 5 bases, J lost 7 bases, and 24 bases lay in between. Looked up from germline, CDR1 is PRHDT and CDR2 is FYEKMQ (reference sequence).